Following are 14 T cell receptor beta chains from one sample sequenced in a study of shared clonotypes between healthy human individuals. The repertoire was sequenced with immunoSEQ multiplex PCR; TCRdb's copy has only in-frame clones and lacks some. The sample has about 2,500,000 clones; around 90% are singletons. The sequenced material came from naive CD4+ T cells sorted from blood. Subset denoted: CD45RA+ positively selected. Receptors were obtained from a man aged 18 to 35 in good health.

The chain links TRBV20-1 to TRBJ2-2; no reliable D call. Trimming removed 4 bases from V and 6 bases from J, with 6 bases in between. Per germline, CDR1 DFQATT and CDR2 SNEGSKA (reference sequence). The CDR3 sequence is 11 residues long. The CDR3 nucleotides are TGCAGTGCTACGGGTCCCGGGGAGCTGTTTTTT. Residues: CSATGPGELFF.

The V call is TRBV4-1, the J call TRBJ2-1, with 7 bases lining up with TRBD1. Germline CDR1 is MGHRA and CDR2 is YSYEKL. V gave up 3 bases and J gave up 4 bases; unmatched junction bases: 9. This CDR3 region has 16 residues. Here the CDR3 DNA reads TGCGCCAGCAGCCACCCCGGGGTGGACAGGTACAATGAGCAGTTCTTC. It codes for CASSHPGVDRYNEQFF.

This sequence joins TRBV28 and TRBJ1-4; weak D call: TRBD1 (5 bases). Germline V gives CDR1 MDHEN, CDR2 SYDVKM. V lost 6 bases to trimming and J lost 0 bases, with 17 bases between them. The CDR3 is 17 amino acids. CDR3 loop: CASSVIGTATTNEKLFF. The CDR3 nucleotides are TGTGCCAGCAGCGTTATTGGGACCGCTACAACTAATGAAAAACTGTTTTTT.

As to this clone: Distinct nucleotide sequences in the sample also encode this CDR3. The CDR3 DNA reads TGTGCCTGGAGAAGGTCGAGCAATCAGCCCCAGCATTTT. It specifies CAWRRSSNQPQHF. The chain recombines TRBV30 with TRBJ1-5; D gene uncertain. The CDR3 has 13 amino acids. Germline-derived CDR1 and CDR2 are GTSNPN and SVGIG (reference sequence). Between the trimmed V and J ends, which lost 3 bases and 1 base, there was a span of 7 bases.

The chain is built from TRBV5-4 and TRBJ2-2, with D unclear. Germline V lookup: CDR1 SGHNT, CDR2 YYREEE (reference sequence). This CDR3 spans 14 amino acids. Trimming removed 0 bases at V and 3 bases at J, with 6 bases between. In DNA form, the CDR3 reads TGTGCCAGCAGCTTGGCCCTGCACACCGGGGAGCTGTTTTTT. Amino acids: CASSLALHTGELFF. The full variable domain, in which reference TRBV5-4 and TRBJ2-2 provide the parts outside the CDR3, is ETGVTQSPTHLIKTRGQQVTLRCSSQSGHNTVSWYQQALGQGPQFIFQYYREEENGRGNFPPRFSGLQFPNYSSELNVNALELDDSALYLCASSLALHTGELFFGEGSRLTVL.

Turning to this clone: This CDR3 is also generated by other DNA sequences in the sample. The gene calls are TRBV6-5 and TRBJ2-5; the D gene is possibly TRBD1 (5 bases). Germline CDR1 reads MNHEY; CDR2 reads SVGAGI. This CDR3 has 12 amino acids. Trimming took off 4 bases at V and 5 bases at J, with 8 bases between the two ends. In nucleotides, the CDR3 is TGTGCCAGCAGTTTGGGGCGGGAGACCCAGTACTTC. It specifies CASSLGRETQYF.

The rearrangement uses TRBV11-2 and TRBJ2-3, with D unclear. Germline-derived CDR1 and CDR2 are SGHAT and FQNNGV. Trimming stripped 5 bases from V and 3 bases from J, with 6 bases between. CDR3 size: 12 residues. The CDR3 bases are TGTGCCAGCAGCCATGTGACAGATACGCAGTATTTT. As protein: CASSHVTDTQYF.

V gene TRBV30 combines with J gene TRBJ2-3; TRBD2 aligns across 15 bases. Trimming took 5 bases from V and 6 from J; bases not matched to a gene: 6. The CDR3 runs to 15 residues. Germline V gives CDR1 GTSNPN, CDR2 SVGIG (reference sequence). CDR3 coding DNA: TGTGCCTGGGCCGGACTAGCGGGGGGGAGGGATACGCAGTATTTT. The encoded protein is CAWAGLAGGRDTQYF. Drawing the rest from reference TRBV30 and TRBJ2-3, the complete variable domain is SQTIHQWPATLVQPVGSPLSLECTVEGTSNPNLYWYRQAAGRGLQLLFYSVGIGQISSEVPQNLSASRPQDRQFILSSKKLLLSDSGFYLCAWAGLAGGRDTQYFGPGTRLTVL.

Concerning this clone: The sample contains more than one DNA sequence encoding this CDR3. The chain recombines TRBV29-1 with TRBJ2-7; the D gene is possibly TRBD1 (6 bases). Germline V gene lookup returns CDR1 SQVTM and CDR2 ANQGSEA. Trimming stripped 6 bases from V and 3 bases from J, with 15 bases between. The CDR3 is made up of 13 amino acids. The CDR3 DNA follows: TGCAGCGTGGGGGCAGGGACGGGCTACGAGCAGTACTTC. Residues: CSVGAGTGYEQYF.

CDR3 sequence reads: CASSPSPDLSGNTIYF. The CDR3 coding sequence is TGTGCCAGCAGCCCCTCCCCGGATCTGTCTGGAAACACCATATATTTT. The chain combines TRBV7-2 with TRBJ1-3; no clear D. This CDR3 has 16 residues. Trimming pared 5 bases from V and 1 base from J, leaving 15 bases between. Germline CDR1 is SGHTA and CDR2 is FQGNSA.

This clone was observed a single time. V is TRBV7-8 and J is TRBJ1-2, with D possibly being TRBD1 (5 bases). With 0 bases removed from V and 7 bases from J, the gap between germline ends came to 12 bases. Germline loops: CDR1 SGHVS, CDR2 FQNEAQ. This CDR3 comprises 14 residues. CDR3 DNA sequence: TGTGCCAGCAGCTTAGCCGGGGAGGGGTTTGGCTACACCTTC. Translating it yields CASSLAGEGFGYTF.

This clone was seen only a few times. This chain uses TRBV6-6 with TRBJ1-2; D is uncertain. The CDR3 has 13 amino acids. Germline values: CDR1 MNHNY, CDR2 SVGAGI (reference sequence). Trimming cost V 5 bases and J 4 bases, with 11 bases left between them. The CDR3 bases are TGTGCCAGCAGTGCGCCACCGACCTATGGCTACACCTTC. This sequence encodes CASSAPPTYGYTF.

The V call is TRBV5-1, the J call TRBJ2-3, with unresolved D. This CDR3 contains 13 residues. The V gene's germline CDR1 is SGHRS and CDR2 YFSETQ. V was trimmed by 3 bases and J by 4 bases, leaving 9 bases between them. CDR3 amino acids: CASSSHSSDTQYF. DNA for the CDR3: TGCGCCAGCAGCTCCCATAGCTCAGATACGCAGTATTTT.

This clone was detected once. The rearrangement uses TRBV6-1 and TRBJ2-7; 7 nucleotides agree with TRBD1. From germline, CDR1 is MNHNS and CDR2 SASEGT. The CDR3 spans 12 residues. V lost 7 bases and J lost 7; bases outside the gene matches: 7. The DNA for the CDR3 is TGTGCCAGCATAGGGACAGTCCGGGAGCAGTACTTC. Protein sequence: CASIGTVREQYF.